The next 3 T cell receptor beta chains were all read from a single sample in a study of T cell responses to AZD1222 COVID-19 vaccine. TCRdb's table, derived via immunoSEQ multiplex PCR, lists solely in-frame clones and lacks some. Of tens of thousands of clones listed, roughly 88% are singletons. Sequences were derived from peripheral blood, sampled on day 0 of AZD1222 vaccination. These receptors originate from an adult in good health.

The chain combines TRBV6-5 with TRBJ2-1; 8 nucleotides line up with TRBD2. The CDR3 is 14 amino acids. The trim removed 7 bases at V and 8 bases at J, leaving 10 bases unmatched. CDR1 and CDR2 from the germline V gene are MNHEY and SVGAGI. In DNA, the CDR3 is TGTGCCAGCAATATCGGGGGGGCCCGGGATGAGCAGTTCTTC. It translates to CASNIGGARDEQFF.

The chain joins TRBV19 to TRBJ1-2, with D perhaps matching TRBD1 (6 bases). The germline V gene has CDR1 LNHDA and CDR2 SQIVND (reference sequence). This CDR3 region has 14 residues. V was cut by 5 bases and J by 8 bases, with 18 bases left in between. The CDR3, as DNA: TGTGCCAGTAGTGGGATACAGGGTTCTGGGGGCTACACCTTC. It yields the protein CASSGIQGSGGYTF.

CDR3 sequence reads: CASRRAYTNEKLFF. CDR3 sequence (DNA): TGTGCCAGCCGCAGGGCGTACACTAATGAAAAACTGTTTTTT. The chain uses TRBV6-5 and TRBJ1-4; D may be TRBD1 (5 bases). V gave up 8 bases and J gave up 2 bases, with 12 bases separating them. This CDR3 has 14 amino acids. CDR1 MNHEY and CDR2 SVGAGI come from the germline V gene.